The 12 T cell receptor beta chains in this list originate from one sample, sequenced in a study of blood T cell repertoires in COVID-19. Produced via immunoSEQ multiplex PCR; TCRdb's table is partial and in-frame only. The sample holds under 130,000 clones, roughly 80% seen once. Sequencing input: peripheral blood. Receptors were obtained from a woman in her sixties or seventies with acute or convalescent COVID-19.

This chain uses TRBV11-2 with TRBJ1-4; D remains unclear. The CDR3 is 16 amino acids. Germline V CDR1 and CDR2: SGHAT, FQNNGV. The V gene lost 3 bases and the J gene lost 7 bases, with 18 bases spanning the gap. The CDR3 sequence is CASSFSVGVSAEKLFF. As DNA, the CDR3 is TGTGCCAGCAGCTTCTCGGTCGGGGTGAGCGCTGAAAAACTGTTTTTT. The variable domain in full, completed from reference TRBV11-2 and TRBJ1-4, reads EAGVAQSPRYKIIEKRQSVAFWCNPISGHATLYWYQQILGQGPKLLIQFQNNGVVDDSQLPKDRFSAERLKGVDSTLKIQPAKLEDSAVYLCASSFSVGVSAEKLFFGSGTQLSVL.

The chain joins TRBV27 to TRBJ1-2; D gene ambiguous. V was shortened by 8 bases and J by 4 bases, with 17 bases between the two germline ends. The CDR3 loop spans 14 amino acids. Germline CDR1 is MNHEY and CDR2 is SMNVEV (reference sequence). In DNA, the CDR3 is TGTGCCAGCGCCTTTGAGGAAGGTTCCTATGGCTACACCTTC. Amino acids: CASAFEEGSYGYTF.

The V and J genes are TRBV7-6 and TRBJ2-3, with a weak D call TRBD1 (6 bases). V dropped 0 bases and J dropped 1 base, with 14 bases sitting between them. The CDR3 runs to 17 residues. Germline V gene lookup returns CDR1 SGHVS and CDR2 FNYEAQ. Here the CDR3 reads CASSLAADSSGTDTQYF. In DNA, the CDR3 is TGTGCCAGCAGCTTAGCGGCGGACAGCTCGGGCACAGATACGCAGTATTTT. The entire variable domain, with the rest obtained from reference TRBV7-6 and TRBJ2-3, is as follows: GAGVSQSPRYKVTKRGQDVALRCDPISGHVSLYWYRQALGQGPEFLTYFNYEAQQDKSGLPNDRFSAERPEGSISTLTIQRTEQRDSAMYRCASSLAADSSGTDTQYFGPGTRLTVL.

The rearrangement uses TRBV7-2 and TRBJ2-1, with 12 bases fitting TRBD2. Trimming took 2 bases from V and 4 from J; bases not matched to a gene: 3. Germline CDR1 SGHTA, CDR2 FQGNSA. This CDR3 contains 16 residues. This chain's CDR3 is CASSLRLAGEYNEQFF. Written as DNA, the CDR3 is TGTGCCAGCAGCTTACGACTAGCGGGGGAGTACAATGAGCAGTTCTTC.

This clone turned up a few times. CDR3 DNA sequence: TGTGCCAGCAGCACCGGACAGGGGACCTACAATGAGCAGTTCTTC. This translates into CASSTGQGTYNEQFF. V gene TRBV5-4 combines with J gene TRBJ2-1; TRBD1 matches at 9 bases. The CDR3 loop spans 15 amino acids. Looked up from germline, CDR1 is SGHNT and CDR2 is YYREEE (reference sequence). V trimming: 4 bases; J trimming: 2 bases; junction bases outside the gene matches: 4.

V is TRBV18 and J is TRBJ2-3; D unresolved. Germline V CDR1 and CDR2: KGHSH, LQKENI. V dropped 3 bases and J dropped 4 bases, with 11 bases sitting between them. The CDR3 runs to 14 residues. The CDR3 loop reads CASSPQSSADTQYF. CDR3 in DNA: TGTGCCAGCTCACCCCAGAGCAGCGCAGATACGCAGTATTTT.

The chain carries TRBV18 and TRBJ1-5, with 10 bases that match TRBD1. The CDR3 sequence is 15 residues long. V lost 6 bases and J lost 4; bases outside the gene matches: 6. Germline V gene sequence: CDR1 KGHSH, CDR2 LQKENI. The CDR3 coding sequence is TGTGCCAGCTCGCTAAGGGGACAGGGGAATCAGCCCCAGCATTTT. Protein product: CASSLRGQGNQPQHF. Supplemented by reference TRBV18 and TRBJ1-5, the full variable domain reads NAGVMQNPRHLVRRRGQEARLRCSPMKGHSHVYWYRQLPEEGLKFMVYLQKENIIDESGMPKERFSAEFPKEGPSILRIQQVVRGDSAAYFCASSLRGQGNQPQHFGDGTRLSIL.

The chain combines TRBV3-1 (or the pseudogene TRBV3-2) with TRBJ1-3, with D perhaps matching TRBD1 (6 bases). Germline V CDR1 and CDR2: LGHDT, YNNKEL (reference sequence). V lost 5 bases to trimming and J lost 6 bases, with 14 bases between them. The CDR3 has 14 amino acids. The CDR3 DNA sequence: TGTGCCAGCAGCTTTCGGGCAGGGGAAAACACCATATATTTT. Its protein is CASSFRAGENTIYF.

The CDR3 region has the DNA TGTGCCAGTAGTATTGGCGGGACAGCCCAAACCTACGAGCAGTACTTC. It yields the protein CASSIGGTAQTYEQYF. The V gene is TRBV19, the J gene TRBJ2-7; a weak D match, TRBD1 (7 bases). The germline gives CDR1 LNHDA, CDR2 SQIVND (reference sequence). V lost 3 bases and J 2 bases, leaving 17 bases between the germline ends. The CDR3 totals 16 residues. Looking up the rest from reference TRBV19 and TRBJ2-7 gives the full variable domain: DGGITQSPKYLFRKEGQNVTLSCEQNLNHDAMYWYRQDPGQGLRLIYYSQIVNDFQKGDIAEGYSVSREKKESFPLTVTSAQKNPTAFYLCASSIGGTAQTYEQYFGPGTRLTVT.

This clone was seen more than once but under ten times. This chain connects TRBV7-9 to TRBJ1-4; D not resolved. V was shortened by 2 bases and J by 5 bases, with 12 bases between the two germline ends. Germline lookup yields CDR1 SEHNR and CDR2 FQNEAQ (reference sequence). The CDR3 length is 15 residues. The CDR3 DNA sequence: TGTGCCAGCAGCTTACCTCAGGCGGGAAATGAAAAACTGTTTTTT. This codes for CASSLPQAGNEKLFF.

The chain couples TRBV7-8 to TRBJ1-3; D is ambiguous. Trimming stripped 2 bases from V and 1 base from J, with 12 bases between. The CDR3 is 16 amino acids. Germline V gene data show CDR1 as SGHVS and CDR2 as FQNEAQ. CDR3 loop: CASSLMRPFSGNTIYF. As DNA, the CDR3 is TGTGCCAGCAGCTTAATGAGGCCGTTTTCTGGAAACACCATATATTTT. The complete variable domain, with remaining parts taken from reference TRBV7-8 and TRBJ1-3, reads GAGVSQSPRYKVAKRGQDVALRCDPISGHVSLFWYQQALGQGPEFLTYFQNEAQLDKSGLPSDRFFAERPEGSVSTLKIQRTQQEDSAVYLCASSLMRPFSGNTIYFGEGSWLTVV.

The chain's CDR3 is CASSPPIGTQYF. CDR3 DNA sequence: TGTGCCAGCTCACCACCTATCGGGACCCAGTACTTC. The gene calls are TRBV18 and TRBJ2-5; D is undetermined. Germline V gives CDR1 KGHSH, CDR2 LQKENI. This CDR3 comprises 12 residues. Trimming removed 0 bases from V and 7 bases from J, with 6 bases in between.